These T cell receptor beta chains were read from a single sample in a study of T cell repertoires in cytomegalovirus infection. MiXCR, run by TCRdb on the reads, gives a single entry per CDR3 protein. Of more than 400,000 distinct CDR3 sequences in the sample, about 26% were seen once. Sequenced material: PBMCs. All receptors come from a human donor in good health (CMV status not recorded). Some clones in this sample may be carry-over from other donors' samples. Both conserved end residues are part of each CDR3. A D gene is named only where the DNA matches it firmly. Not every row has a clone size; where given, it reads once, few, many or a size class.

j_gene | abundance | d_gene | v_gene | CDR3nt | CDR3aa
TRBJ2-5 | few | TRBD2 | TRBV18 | TGTGCCAGCTCACAAGGGACTAGCGGAAGAGAGACCCAGTACTTC | CASSQGTSGRETQYF
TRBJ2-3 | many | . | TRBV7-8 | TGTGCCAGCAGCTTCACGGACGGTGCAGATCCGCAGTATTTT | CASSFTDGADPQYF
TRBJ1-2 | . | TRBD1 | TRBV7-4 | TGTGCCAGCAGCGCAACAGGGGGCGGCTATGGCTACACCTTC | CASSATGGGYGYTF
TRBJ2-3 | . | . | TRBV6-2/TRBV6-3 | TGTGCCAGCAGTTACTATTTAAATGCGACTTACACAGATACGCAGTATTTT | CASSYYLNATYTDTQYF
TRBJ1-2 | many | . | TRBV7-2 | TGTGCCAGCAGCCCCAATCCACGCCCGCCGAACTATGGCTACACCTTC | CASSPNPRPPNYGYTF
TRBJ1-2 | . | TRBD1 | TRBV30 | TGTGCCTGGGAAAGGGACAGGCGTCGGGGAGGCTACACCTTC | CAWERDRRRGGYTF
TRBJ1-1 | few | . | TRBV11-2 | TGTGCCAGCACCCAGGGTCCCACTGAAGCTTTCTTT | CASTQGPTEAFF
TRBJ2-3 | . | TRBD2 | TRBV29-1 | TGCAGCGTAGCGGGAGCCAACACAGATACGCAGTATTTT | CSVAGANTDTQYF
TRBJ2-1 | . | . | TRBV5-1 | TGCGCCAGCAGCTTGTTCAGGGGCCTCAATGAGCAGTTCTTC | CASSLFRGLNEQFF
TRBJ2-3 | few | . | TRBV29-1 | TGCAGCGTTGGATCGACAGATACGCAGTATTTT | CSVGSTDTQYF
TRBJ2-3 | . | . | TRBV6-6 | TGTGCCAGCAGTTTACAGGGTCTTAGCACAGATACGCAGTATTTT | CASSLQGLSTDTQYF
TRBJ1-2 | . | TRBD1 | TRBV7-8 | TGTGCCAGCAGCTCGGTCTCCGGGACAGCCAACTATGGCTACACCTTC | CASSSVSGTANYGYTF
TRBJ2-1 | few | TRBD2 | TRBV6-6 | TGTGCCAGCAGCTGGGGGGGGGAGGGGTCCTACAATGAGCAGTTCTTC | CASSWGGEGSYNEQFF
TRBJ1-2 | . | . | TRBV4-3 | TGCGCCAGCAGCCAAGAAACTTGGGACAAAAACTATGGCTACACCTTC | CASSQETWDKNYGYTF
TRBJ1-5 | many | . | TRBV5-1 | TGCGCCAGCAGCCCGGACGGCGGGAGTACCCAGCATTTT | CASSPDGGSTQHF
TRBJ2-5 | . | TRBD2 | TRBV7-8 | TGTGCCAGCAGCTTAGCTGGAGCCCTACTAGCGGGGGAACCGGCAGAGACCCAGTACTTC | CASSLAGALLAGEPAETQYF
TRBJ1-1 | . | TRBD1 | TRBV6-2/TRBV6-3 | TGTGCCAGCAGCCTCTGGACAGGGAAGGTAGAACGGACTGAAGCTTTCTTT | CASSLWTGKVERTEAFF
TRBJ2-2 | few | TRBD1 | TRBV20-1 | TGCAGTGCTAGGGTGGGACAGCTGAACACCGGGGAGCTGTTTTTT | CSARVGQLNTGELFF
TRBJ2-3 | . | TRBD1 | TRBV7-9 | TGTGCCAGCAGCTCAAAGGACGGACAGGGAGCGCAGTATTTT | CASSSKDGQGAQYF
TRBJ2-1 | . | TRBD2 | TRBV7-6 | TGTGCCAGCAGCTTATTTCTGGCGGGAGGGAACAATGAGCAGTTCTTC | CASSLFLAGGNNEQFF
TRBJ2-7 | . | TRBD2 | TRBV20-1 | TGCAGTGCTAGGCCTAGCGGCAGCTCCTACGAGCAGTACTTC | CSARPSGSSYEQYF
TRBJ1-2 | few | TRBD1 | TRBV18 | TGTGCCAGCTCACCTGGGCCAGACAGGGGCTCGCGCTATGGCTACACCTTC | CASSPGPDRGSRYGYTF
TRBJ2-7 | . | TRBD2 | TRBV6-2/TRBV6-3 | TGTGCCAGCAGTCGGCTGACTAGCGGGAGCTACGAGCAGTACTTC | CASSRLTSGSYEQYF
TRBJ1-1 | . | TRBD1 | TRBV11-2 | TGTGCCAGCAGCTTTCCAGGGGGCTTAAGCGACACTGAAGCTTTCTTT | CASSFPGGLSDTEAFF
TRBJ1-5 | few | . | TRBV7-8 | TGTGCCAGCAGCTTAGCTGGGCAGTATAGCAATCAGCCCCAGCATTTT | CASSLAGQYSNQPQHF
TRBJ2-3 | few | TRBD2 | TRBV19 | TGTGCCAGTAGTATAGCCCTAGCGGTAACAAGAGATACGCAGTATTTT | CASSIALAVTRDTQYF
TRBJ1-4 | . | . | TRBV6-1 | TGTGCCAGCAGTCGATACAGGGCGGGAGGTGAAAAACTGTTTTTT | CASSRYRAGGEKLFF
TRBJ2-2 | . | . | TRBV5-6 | TGTGCCAGCAGCTCCTTGTTGGGGGACCTCACCGGGGAGCTGTTTTTT | CASSSLLGDLTGELFF
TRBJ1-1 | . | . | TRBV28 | TGTGCCAGCAGATTGCCGGTGGTGGCTGAAGCTTTCTTT | CASRLPVVAEAFF
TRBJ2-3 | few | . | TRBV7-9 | TGTGCCAGCAGGAAAACAGAGGATACGCAGTATTTT | CASRKTEDTQYF
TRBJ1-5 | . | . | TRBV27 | TGTGCCAGCAGTTTAAGGGCCCGGGGAGGGAGTCAGCCCCAGCATTTT | CASSLRARGGSQPQHF
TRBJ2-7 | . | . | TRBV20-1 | TGCAGTGCTCAGACGAGCTCCTACGAGCAGTACTTC | CSAQTSSYEQYF
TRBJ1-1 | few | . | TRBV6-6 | TGTGCCAGCAAATTGAGGAACACTGAAGCTTTCTTT | CASKLRNTEAFF
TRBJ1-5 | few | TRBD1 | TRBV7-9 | TGTGCCAGCAGCTTATCGACAGGGCCTAATCAGCCCCAGCATTTT | CASSLSTGPNQPQHF
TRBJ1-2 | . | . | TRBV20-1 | TGCAGTGCTCGGGGGGGGTCGGACTATGGCTACACCTTC | CSARGGSDYGYTF
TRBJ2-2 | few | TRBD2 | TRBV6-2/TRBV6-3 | TGTGCCAGCAGACTTACTCCTAGCGGGAGTCTCACCGGGGAGCTGTTTTTT | CASRLTPSGSLTGELFF
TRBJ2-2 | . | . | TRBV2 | TGTGCCAGCAGGCCCGGGACCGCCACCGGGGAGCTGTTTTTT | CASRPGTATGELFF
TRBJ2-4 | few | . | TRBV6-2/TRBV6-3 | TGTGCCAGCAGTTCCGGGGAGGCGGTAAACATTCAGTACTTC | CASSSGEAVNIQYF
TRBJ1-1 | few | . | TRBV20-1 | TGCAGTGCTAGGAGAGATCCTAACGCTGAAGCTTTCTTT | CSARRDPNAEAFF
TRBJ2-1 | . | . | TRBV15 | TGTGCCACCAGCAGAGATCGGGCTAGCTCCTACAATGAGCAGTTCTTC | CATSRDRASSYNEQFF
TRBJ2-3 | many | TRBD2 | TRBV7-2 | TGTGCCAGCAGCTTAAAGACTAGCGGGAGTGGGGGGACAGATACGCAGTATTTT | CASSLKTSGSGGTDTQYF
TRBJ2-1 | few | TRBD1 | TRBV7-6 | TGTGCCAGCAGCTCGGCGTACGACAGGGAATCCTACAATGAGCAGTTCTTC | CASSSAYDRESYNEQFF
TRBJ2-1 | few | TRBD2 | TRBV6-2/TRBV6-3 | TGTGCCAGCAGCCGCGGTCGGCTAGCGGACTACAATGAGCAGTTCTTC | CASSRGRLADYNEQFF
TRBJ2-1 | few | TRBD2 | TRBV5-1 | TGCGCCAGCAGCCGACTAGCGGAAGCCTACAATGAGCAGTTCTTC | CASSRLAEAYNEQFF
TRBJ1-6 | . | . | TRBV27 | TGTGCCAGCAGTCCCCCAGGGGCGAGGGTCTCACCCCTCCACTTT | CASSPPGARVSPLHF
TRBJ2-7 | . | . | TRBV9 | TGTGCCAGCAGCGTAGATGGATACCCCTACGAGCAGTACTTC | CASSVDGYPYEQYF
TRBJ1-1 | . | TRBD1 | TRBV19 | TGTGCCAGTAGTATTGGACAGGCGAACACTGAAGCTTTCTTT | CASSIGQANTEAFF
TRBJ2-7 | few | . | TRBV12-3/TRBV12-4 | TGTGCCAGCAGTTTAATCCCAGGGACCGAGCAGTACTTC | CASSLIPGTEQYF
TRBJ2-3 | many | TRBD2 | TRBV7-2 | TGTGCCAGCAGCCCGGGACTAGCGGGACCAGGCACAGATACGCAGTATTTT | CASSPGLAGPGTDTQYF
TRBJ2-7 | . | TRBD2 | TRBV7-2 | TGTGCCAGCAGCTTAGTTAGCGGGAGCGAGTACGAGCAGTACTTC | CASSLVSGSEYEQYF
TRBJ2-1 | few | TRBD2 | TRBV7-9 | TGTGCCAGCAGCGGCCGCCTGGGACTATACAATGAGCAGTTCTTC | CASSGRLGLYNEQFF
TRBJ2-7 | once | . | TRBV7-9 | TGTGCCAGCAGCTTAGCCCCCATAGGTGTGGGATTCTACGAGCAGTACTTC | CASSLAPIGVGFYEQYF
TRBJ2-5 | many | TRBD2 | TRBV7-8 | TGTGCCAGCAGCTTAGGGACTAGCGGAAGACAAGAGACCCAGTACTTC | CASSLGTSGRQETQYF